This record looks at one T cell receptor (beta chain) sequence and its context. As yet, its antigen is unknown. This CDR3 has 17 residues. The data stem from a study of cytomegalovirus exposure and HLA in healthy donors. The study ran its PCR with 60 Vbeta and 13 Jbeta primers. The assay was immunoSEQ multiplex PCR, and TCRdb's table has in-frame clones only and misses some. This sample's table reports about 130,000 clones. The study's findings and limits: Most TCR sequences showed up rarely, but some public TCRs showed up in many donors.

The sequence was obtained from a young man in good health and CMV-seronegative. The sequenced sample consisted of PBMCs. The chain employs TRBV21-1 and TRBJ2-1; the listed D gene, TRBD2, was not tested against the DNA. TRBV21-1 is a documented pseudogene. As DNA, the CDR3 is TGTGCCAGCAGCAAGACTAGCGGGAGGGCCTCCTACAATGAGCAGTTCTTC. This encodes CASSKTSGRASYNEQFF.